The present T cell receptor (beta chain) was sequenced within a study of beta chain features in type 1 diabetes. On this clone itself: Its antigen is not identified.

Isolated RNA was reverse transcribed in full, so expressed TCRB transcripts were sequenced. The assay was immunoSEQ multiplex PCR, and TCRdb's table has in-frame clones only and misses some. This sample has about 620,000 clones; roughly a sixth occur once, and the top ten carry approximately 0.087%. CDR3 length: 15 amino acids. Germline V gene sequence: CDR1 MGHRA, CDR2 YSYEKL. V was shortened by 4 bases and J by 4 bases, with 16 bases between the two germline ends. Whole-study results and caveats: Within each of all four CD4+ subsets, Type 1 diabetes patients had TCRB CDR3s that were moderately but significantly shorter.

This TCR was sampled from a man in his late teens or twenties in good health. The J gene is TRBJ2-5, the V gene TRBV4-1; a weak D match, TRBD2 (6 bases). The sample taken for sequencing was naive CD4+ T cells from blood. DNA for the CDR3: TGCGCCAGCAGCCTGACCATTTTGCGGGGAGAGACCCAGTACTTC. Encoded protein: CASSLTILRGETQYF.